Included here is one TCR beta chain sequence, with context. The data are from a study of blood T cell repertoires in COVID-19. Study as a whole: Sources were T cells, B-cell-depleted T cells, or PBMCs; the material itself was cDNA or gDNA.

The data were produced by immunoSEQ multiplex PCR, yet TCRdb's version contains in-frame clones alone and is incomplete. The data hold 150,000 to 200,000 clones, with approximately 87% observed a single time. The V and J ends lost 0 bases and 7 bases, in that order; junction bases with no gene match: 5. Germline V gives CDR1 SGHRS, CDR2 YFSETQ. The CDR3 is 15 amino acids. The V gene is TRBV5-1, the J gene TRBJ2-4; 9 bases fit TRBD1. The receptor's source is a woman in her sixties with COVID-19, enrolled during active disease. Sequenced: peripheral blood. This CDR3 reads CASSLGQGVRNIQYF. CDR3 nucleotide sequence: TGCGCCAGCAGCTTGGGACAGGGGGTGCGGAACATTCAGTACTTC.